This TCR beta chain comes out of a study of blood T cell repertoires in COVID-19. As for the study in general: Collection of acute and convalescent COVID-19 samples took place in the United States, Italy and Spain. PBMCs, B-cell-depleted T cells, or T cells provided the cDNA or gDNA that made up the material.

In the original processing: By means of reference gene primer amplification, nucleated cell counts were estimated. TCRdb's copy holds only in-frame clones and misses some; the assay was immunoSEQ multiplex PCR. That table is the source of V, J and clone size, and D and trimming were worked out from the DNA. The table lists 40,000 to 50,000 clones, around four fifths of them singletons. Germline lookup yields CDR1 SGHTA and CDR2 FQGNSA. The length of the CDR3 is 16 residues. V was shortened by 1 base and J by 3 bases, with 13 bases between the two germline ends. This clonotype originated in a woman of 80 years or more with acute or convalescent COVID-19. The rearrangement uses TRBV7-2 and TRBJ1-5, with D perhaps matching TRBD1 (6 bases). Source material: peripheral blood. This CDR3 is CASSLVGGADNQPQHF. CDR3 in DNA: TGTGCCAGCAGCTTAGTAGGGGGGGCCGACAATCAGCCCCAGCATTTT.